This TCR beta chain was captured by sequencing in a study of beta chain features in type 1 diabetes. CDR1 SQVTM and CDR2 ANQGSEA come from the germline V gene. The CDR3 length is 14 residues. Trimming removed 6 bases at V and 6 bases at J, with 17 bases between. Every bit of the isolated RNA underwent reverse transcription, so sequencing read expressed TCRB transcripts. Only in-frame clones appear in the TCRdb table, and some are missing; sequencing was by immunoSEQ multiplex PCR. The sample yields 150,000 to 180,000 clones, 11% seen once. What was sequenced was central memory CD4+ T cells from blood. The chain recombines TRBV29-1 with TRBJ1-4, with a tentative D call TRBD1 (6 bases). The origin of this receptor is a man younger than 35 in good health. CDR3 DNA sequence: TGCAGCGTCTCCGACTGGGACACCTATGAAAAACTGTTTTTT. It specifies CSVSDWDTYEKLFF.